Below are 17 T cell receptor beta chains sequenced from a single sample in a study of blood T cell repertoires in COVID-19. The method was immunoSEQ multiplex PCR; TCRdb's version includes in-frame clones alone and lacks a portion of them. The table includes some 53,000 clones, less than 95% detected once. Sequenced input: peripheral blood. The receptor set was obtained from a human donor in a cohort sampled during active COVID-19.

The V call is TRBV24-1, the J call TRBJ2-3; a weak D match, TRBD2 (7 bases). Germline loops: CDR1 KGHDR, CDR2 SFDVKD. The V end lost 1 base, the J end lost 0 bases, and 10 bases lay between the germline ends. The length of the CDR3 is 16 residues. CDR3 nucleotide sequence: TGTGCCACCAGTGATTTTCGGGGGGCAAGCACAGATACGCAGTATTTT. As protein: CATSDFRGASTDTQYF.

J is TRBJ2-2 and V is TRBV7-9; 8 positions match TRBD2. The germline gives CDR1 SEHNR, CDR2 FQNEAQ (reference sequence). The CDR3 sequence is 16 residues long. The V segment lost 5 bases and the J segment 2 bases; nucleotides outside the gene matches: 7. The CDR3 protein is CASSPSSGRNTGELFF. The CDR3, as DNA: TGTGCCAGCAGCCCCTCGAGCGGGAGAAACACCGGGGAGCTGTTTTTT. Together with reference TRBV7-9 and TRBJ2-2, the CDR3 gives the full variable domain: DTGVSQNPRHKITKRGQNVTFRCDPISEHNRLYWYRQTLGQGPEFLTYFQNEAQLEKSRLLSDRFSAERPKGSFSTLEIQRTEQGDSAMYLCASSPSSGRNTGELFFGEGSRLTVL.

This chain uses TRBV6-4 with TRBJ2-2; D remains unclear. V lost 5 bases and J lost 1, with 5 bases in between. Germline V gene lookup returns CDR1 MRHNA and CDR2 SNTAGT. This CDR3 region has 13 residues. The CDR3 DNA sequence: TGTGCCAGCAGTCTAGAGAACACCGGGGAGCTGTTTTTT. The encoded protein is CASSLENTGELFF.

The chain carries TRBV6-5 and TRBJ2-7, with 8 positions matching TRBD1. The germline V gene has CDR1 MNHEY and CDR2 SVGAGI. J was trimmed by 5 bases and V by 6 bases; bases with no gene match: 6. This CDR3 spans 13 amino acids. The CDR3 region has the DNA TGTGCCAGCAGGCGACAGGGGTCTAACGAGCAGTACTTC. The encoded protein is CASRRQGSNEQYF.

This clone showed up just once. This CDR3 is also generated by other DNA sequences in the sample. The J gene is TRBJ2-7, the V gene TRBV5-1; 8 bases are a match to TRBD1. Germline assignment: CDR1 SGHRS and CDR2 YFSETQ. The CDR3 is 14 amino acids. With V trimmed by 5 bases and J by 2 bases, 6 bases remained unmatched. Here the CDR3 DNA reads TGCGCCAGCAGTTCAGACAGGGGTCCCTACGAGCAGTACTTC. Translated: CASSSDRGPYEQYF.

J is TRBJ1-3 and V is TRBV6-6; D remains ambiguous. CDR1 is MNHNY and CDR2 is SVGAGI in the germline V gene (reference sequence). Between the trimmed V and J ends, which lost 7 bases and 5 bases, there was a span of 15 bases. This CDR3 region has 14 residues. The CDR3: CASTEGPARNTIYF. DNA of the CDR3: TGTGCCAGCACAGAGGGCCCTGCGCGAAACACCATATATTTT.

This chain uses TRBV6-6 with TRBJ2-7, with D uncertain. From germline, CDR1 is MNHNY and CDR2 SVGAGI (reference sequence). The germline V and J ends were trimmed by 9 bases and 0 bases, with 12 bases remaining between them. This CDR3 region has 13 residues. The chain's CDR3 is CASFDTASYEQYF. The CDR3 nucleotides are TGTGCCAGTTTCGACACAGCCTCCTACGAGCAGTACTTC.

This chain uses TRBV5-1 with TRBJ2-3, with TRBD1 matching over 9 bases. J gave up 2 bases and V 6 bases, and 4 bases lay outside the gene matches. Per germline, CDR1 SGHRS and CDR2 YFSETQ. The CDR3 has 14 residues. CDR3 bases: TGCGCCAGCATCCGGGACAGGGCCACAGATACGCAGTATTTT. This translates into CASIRDRATDTQYF. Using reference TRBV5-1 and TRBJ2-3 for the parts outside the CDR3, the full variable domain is KAGVTQTPRYLIKTRGQQVTLSCSPISGHRSVSWYQQTPGQGLQFLFEYFSETQRNKGNFPGRFSGRQFSNSRSEMNVSTLELGDSALYLCASIRDRATDTQYFGPGTRLTVL.

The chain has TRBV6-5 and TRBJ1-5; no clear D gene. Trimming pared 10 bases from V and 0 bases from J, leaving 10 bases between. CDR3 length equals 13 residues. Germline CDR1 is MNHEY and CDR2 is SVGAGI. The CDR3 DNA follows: TGTGCCACCGGACTCTATAGCAATCAGCCCCAGCATTTT. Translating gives CATGLYSNQPQHF.

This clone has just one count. The CDR3 sequence is CASSLLAGGTDTQYF. The CDR3 coding sequence is TGTGCCAGCAGCTTATTGGCGGGAGGGACAGATACGCAGTATTTT. This sequence joins TRBV11-2 and TRBJ2-3, with 9 bases matching TRBD2. V was pared by 2 bases and J by 3 bases, with 3 bases of the junction left unmatched. CDR3 length equals 15 residues. Germline loops: CDR1 SGHAT, CDR2 FQNNGV.

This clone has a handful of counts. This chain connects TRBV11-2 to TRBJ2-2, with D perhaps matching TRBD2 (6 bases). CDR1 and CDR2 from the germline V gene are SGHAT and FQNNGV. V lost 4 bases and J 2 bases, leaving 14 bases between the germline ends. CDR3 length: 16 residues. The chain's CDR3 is CASSSRAGTNTGELFF. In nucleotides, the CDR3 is TGTGCCAGCAGCTCCCGTGCCGGGACTAACACCGGGGAGCTGTTTTTT.

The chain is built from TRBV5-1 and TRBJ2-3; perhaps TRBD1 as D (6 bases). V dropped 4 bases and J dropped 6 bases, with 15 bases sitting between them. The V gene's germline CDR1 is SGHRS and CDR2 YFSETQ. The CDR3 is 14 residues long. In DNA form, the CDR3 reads TGCGCCAGCAGCAGCCGGGACACATGGGATACGCAGTATTTT. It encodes CASSSRDTWDTQYF.

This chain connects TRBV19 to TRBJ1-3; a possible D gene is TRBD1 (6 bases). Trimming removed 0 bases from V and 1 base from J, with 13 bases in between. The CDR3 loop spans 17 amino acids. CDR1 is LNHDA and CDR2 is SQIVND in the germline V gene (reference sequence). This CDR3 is CASSIDRDILSGNTIYF. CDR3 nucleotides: TGTGCCAGTAGTATAGATCGGGACATCTTGTCTGGAAACACCATATATTTT.

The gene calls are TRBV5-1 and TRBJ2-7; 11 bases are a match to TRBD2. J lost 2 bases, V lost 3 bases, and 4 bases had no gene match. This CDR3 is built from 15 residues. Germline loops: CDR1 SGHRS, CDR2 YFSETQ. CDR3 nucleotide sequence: TGCGCCAGCAGCTCCGGGACTAGCGGCCCCTACGAGCAGTACTTC. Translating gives CASSSGTSGPYEQYF. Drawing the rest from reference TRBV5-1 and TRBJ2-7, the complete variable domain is KAGVTQTPRYLIKTRGQQVTLSCSPISGHRSVSWYQQTPGQGLQFLFEYFSETQRNKGNFPGRFSGRQFSNSRSEMNVSTLELGDSALYLCASSSGTSGPYEQYFGPGTRLTVT.

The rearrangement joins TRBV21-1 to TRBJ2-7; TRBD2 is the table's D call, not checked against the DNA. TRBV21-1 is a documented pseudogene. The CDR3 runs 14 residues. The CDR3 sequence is CASSKGGGLTEQYF. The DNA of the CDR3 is TGTGCCAGCAGCAAAGGGGGGGGACTGACAGAGCAGTACTTC.

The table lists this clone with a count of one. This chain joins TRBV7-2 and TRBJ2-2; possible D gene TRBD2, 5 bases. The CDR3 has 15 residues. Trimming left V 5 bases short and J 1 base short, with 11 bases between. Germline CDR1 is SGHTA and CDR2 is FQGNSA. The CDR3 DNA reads TGTGCCAGCAGCCCTCAGCGGAAGAACACCGGGGAGCTGTTTTTT. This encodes CASSPQRKNTGELFF.

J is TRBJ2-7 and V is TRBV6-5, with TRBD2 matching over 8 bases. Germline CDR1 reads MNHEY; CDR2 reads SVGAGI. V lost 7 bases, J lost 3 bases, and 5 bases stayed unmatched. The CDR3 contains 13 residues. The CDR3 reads CASKRTSSYEQYF. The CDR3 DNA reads TGTGCCAGCAAGAGGACTAGCAGCTACGAGCAGTACTTC.